A single sample is the source of the 27 T cell receptor beta chains below, sequenced in a study of CD8+ T cells in alopecia areata. Isolated RNA was reverse transcribed into cDNA used as the sequencing template. The repertoire was sequenced with immunoSEQ multiplex PCR; TCRdb's copy has only in-frame clones and lacks some. The sample yields roughly 23,000 clones, 40% to 60% seen once. The specimen was NKG2D-high CD8+ T cells sorted from blood. These receptors all stem from a human donor with alopecia areata.

The chain carries TRBV28 and TRBJ1-1; D not certain. The CDR3 runs 13 residues. Trimming removed 5 bases at V and 0 bases at J, with 7 bases between. CDR1 and CDR2 (germline): MDHEN, SYDVKM. Written as DNA, the CDR3 is TGTGCCAGCAGTCGGACGGTGAACACTGAAGCTTTCTTT. This encodes CASSRTVNTEAFF.

The chain uses TRBV28 and TRBJ1-4, with 7 positions matching TRBD1. Germline lookup yields CDR1 MDHEN and CDR2 SYDVKM. This CDR3 is 14 amino acids long. V trimming: 7 bases; J trimming: 4 bases; junction bases outside the gene matches: 6. CDR3 in DNA: TGTGCCAGCACCCTGGACAGGAGTAATGAAAAACTGTTTTTT. It yields the protein CASTLDRSNEKLFF.

The chain employs TRBV13 and TRBJ2-3, with no clear D. Per germline, CDR1 PRHDT and CDR2 FYEKMQ (reference sequence). V gave up 5 bases and J gave up 4 bases, with 13 bases separating them. The length of the CDR3 is 14 residues. The CDR3 DNA is TGTGCCAGCAGCCCCCCTTTTGATCCAGATACGCAGTATTTT. As protein: CASSPPFDPDTQYF. Using reference TRBV13 and TRBJ2-3 for the parts outside the CDR3, the full variable domain is AAGVIQSPRHLIKEKRETATLKCYPIPRHDTVYWYQQGPGQDPQFLISFYEKMQSDKGSIPDRFSAQQFSDYHSELNMSSLELGDSALYFCASSPPFDPDTQYFGPGTRLTVL.

The genes are TRBV6-6 and TRBJ2-2, with D uncertain. CDR1 and CDR2 (germline): MNHNY, SVGAGI (reference sequence). V lost 11 bases, J lost 6 bases, and 16 bases lay in between. CDR3 length: 13 amino acids. The CDR3 region has the DNA TGTGCCGTAGCCCCATCGGGCGCCGGGGAGCTGTTTTTT. It translates to CAVAPSGAGELFF.

CDR3 sequence (DNA): TGCGCCAGCAGCCAAGAGACCGCCTACGAGCAGTACTTC. As protein: CASSQETAYEQYF. The gene calls are TRBV4-1 and TRBJ2-7, with D uncertain. The germline V and J ends were trimmed by 0 bases and 2 bases, with 5 bases remaining between them. The length of the CDR3 is 13 residues. CDR1 MGHRA and CDR2 YSYEKL come from the germline V gene.

This chain links TRBV4-1 with TRBJ2-3; possibly TRBD2 for D (7 bases). The ends were cut back, 5 bases at V and 8 bases at J, with 26 bases in the middle. The germline CDR1 and CDR2 sequences are MGHRA and YSYEKL. This CDR3 has 17 amino acids. The CDR3 region is CASSEMGTRTRGSTQYF. The CDR3 DNA follows: TGCGCCAGCAGCGAAATGGGCACGCGGACTAGGGGGAGTACGCAGTATTTT.

The gene calls are TRBV2 and TRBJ2-1, with D possibly TRBD2 on 5 matching bases. V lost 3 bases to trimming and J lost 5 bases, with 11 bases between them. The CDR3 contains 14 residues. Germline V CDR1 and CDR2: SNHLY, FYNNEI. The CDR3 DNA reads TGTGCCAGCAGTGAGAGGACTGGGGACAATGAGCAGTTCTTC. Residues: CASSERTGDNEQFF. Variable domain in full (rest from reference TRBV2 and TRBJ2-1): EPEVTQTPSHQVTQMGQEVILRCVPISNHLYFYWYRQILGQKVEFLVSFYNNEISEKSEIFDDQFSVERPDGSNFTLKIRSTKLEDSAMYFCASSERTGDNEQFFGPGTRLTVL.

V and J are TRBV18 and TRBJ2-7; 11 bases map to TRBD1. This CDR3 has 15 amino acids. The junction had 5 bases not matched to a gene; V was cut back by 5 bases and J by 2 bases. Germline V gene sequence: CDR1 KGHSH, CDR2 LQKENI. CDR3 sequence: CASSSGTGGPYEQYF. The CDR3 DNA follows: TGTGCCAGCTCATCAGGGACAGGGGGACCCTACGAGCAGTACTTC.

The V call is TRBV27, the J call TRBJ2-7; D not certain. This CDR3 has 13 residues. Trimming removed 2 bases at V and 3 bases at J, with 8 bases between. Germline V gene data show CDR1 as MNHEY and CDR2 as SMNVEV (reference sequence). The CDR3 loop is CASSLGQSYEQYF. The CDR3 DNA sequence: TGTGCCAGCAGTTTAGGGCAGAGCTACGAGCAGTACTTC.

The V call is TRBV27, the J call TRBJ2-7; TRBD2 aligns across 14 bases. CDR1 is MNHEY, CDR2 SMNVEV, per germline (reference sequence). The length of the CDR3 is 14 residues. The V gene end was trimmed by 5 bases and the J gene end by 7 bases; junction bases not matched to a gene: 4. This CDR3 is CASSKGLAGDEQYF. CDR3 bases: TGTGCCAGCAGTAAGGGACTAGCGGGAGATGAGCAGTACTTC.

This sequence joins TRBV13 and TRBJ1-1; D is unresolved. The CDR3 extends over 11 amino acids. With 4 bases removed from V and 8 bases from J, the gap between germline ends came to 8 bases. Germline V lookup: CDR1 PRHDT, CDR2 FYEKMQ (reference sequence). In nucleotides, the CDR3 is TGTGCCAGCAGCTCCCGGCTAGAAGCTTTCTTT. Translated, it gives CASSSRLEAFF.

The chain employs TRBV7-9 and TRBJ2-5; 7 bases agree with TRBD1. After removal of 4 bases from V and 3 bases from J, the junction contained 5 bases not matched to a gene. Germline loops: CDR1 SEHNR, CDR2 FQNEAQ (reference sequence). The CDR3 runs 14 residues. DNA of the CDR3: TGTGCCAGCAGCTCTACAGGGGTGAAAGAGACCCAGTACTTC. It specifies CASSSTGVKETQYF.

The chain couples TRBV7-3 to TRBJ1-5; D is possibly TRBD1 (5 bases). Per germline, CDR1 SGHTA and CDR2 FQGTGA. The V and J ends lost 3 bases and 2 bases respectively, with 8 bases between them. The CDR3 contains 14 residues. CDR3 in DNA: TGTGCCAGCAGCTTGCAAGGGGGCAATCAGCCCCAGCATTTT. It encodes CASSLQGGNQPQHF.

This clone was observed a few times. The chain recombines TRBV19 with TRBJ2-7, with D unclear. V lost 6 bases and J lost 1, with 13 bases in between. Germline values: CDR1 LNHDA, CDR2 SQIVND (reference sequence). This CDR3 contains 14 residues. The CDR3 protein is CASSLRYPSYEQYF. DNA for the CDR3: TGTGCCAGTAGCCTACGGTACCCATCCTACGAGCAGTACTTC.

The sample holds a few counts of this clone. The CDR3 DNA sequence: TGTGCCAGCAGCACCGACAAGGATACGCAGTATTTT. Amino acids: CASSTDKDTQYF. The rearrangement links TRBV9 to TRBJ2-3; D remains unclear. Germline assignment: CDR1 SGDLS and CDR2 YYNGEE. The CDR3 is made up of 12 amino acids. Trimming shortened V by 4 bases and J by 6 bases, and 9 bases separated the two germline ends.

Notes on this clone: This sample also contains other DNA sequences that code for the same CDR3. The chain recombines TRBV30 with TRBJ2-1; no clear D. The V and J ends lost 1 base and 0 bases respectively, with 1 base between them. CDR1 and CDR2 (germline): GTSNPN, SVGIG (reference sequence). This CDR3 spans 12 amino acids. The CDR3 DNA reads TGTGCCTGGAGTGGCTCCTACAATGAGCAGTTCTTC. As protein: CAWSGSYNEQFF.

This chain connects TRBV2 to TRBJ1-1, with TRBD1 as a possible D gene (5 bases). Germline CDR1 is SNHLY and CDR2 is FYNNEI. This CDR3 region has 14 residues. V lost 8 bases to trimming and J lost 3 bases, with 16 bases between them. CDR3 amino acids: CASQRTPGDTEAFF. The CDR3 DNA follows: TGTGCCAGCCAGCGGACACCGGGGGACACTGAAGCTTTCTTT.

The genes are TRBV10-3 and TRBJ2-5, with D maybe TRBD2 (5 bases). The germline V gene has CDR1 ENHRY and CDR2 SYGVKD. V lost 0 bases, J lost 5 bases, and 13 bases lay in between. This CDR3 region has 15 residues. CDR3 sequence reads: CAISESRGSVETQYF. The CDR3 bases are TGTGCCATCAGTGAGTCCCGCGGGTCCGTTGAGACCCAGTACTTC.

The rearrangement links TRBV7-9 to TRBJ2-7; D is unclear. The CDR3 totals 13 residues. Germline V lookup: CDR1 SEHNR, CDR2 FQNEAQ (reference sequence). The V end lost 6 bases, the J end lost 3 bases, and 12 bases lay between the germline ends. CDR3 bases: TGTGCCAGCAGACGCCAGGCAGACTACGAGCAGTACTTC. This translates into CASRRQADYEQYF. Using reference TRBV7-9 and TRBJ2-7 for the parts outside the CDR3, the full variable domain is DTGVSQNPRHKITKRGQNVTFRCDPISEHNRLYWYRQTLGQGPEFLTYFQNEAQLEKSRLLSDRFSAERPKGSFSTLEIQRTEQGDSAMYLCASRRQADYEQYFGPGTRLTVT.

The V gene is TRBV5-6, the J gene TRBJ2-7; D may be TRBD1 (5 bases). Germline assignment: CDR1 SGHDT and CDR2 YYEEEE. V shed 4 bases and J shed 6 bases, with 11 bases lying between them. The CDR3 has 12 residues. The CDR3 here is CASSLQVAEQYF. For the CDR3, the DNA is TGTGCCAGCAGCCTACAGGTCGCCGAGCAGTACTTC.

V and J are TRBV5-1 and TRBJ1-4; tentative D call: TRBD1 (6 bases). Germline loops: CDR1 SGHRS, CDR2 YFSETQ. CDR3 length: 14 residues. Between the trimmed V and J ends, which lost 3 bases and 7 bases, there was a span of 13 bases. The CDR3 nucleotides are TGCGCCAGCAGCTACGGGGGGGCGAGTGAAAAACTGTTTTTT. Protein product: CASSYGGASEKLFF. Full variable domain (missing parts from reference TRBV5-1 and TRBJ1-4): KAGVTQTPRYLIKTRGQQVTLSCSPISGHRSVSWYQQTPGQGLQFLFEYFSETQRNKGNFPGRFSGRQFSNSRSEMNVSTLELGDSALYLCASSYGGASEKLFFGSGTQLSVL.

This rearrangement joins TRBV4-1 to TRBJ2-7; D is unclear. V shed 4 bases and J shed 4 bases, with 5 bases lying between them. The CDR3 spans 11 residues. Germline V gene lookup returns CDR1 MGHRA and CDR2 YSYEKL. Written as DNA, the CDR3 is TGCGCCAGCAGCCTCAGTTACGAGCAGTACTTC. Translating gives CASSLSYEQYF.

This chain uses TRBV2 with TRBJ2-3, with D unclear. The CDR3 totals 15 residues. Trimming left V 1 base short and J 0 bases short, with 8 bases between. The germline V gene has CDR1 SNHLY and CDR2 FYNNEI. Here the CDR3 DNA reads TGTGCCAGCAGTGAAGGCGGTTCTAGCACAGATACGCAGTATTTT. Encoded protein: CASSEGGSSTDTQYF.

The chain has TRBV27 and TRBJ2-5; 7 bases are a match to TRBD2. Matching the DNA end better, TRBJ2-7 makes the J call doubtful. This CDR3 is 12 amino acids long. CDR1 and CDR2 from the germline V gene are MNHEY and SMNVEV (reference sequence). CDR3 region: CASRTSTYEQYF. DNA for the CDR3: TGTGCCAGCAGGACTAGCACCTACGAGCAGTACTTC.

V is TRBV4-1 and J is TRBJ1-5, with D possibly TRBD1 on 5 matching bases. Germline loops: CDR1 MGHRA, CDR2 YSYEKL. V lost 1 base and J lost 3, with 13 bases in between. This CDR3 comprises 16 residues. Here the CDR3 reads CASSQGFGGDNQPQHF. The CDR3 bases are TGCGCCAGCAGCCAAGGCTTTGGGGGAGACAATCAGCCCCAGCATTTT.

The gene calls are TRBV27 and TRBJ2-5; no reliable D call. Judging by the DNA end, TRBJ2-7 fits better; the J call may be wrong. The CDR3 is 13 amino acids. Germline V gene lookup returns CDR1 MNHEY and CDR2 SMNVEV (reference sequence). The CDR3 region is CASMVRSSYEQYF. CDR3 nucleotide sequence: TGTGCCAGCATGGTCAGGAGCTCCTACGAGCAGTACTTC.

This chain joins TRBV6-5 and TRBJ1-2; no firm D call. CDR1 is MNHEY and CDR2 is SVGAGI in the germline V gene. The CDR3 totals 13 residues. With 3 bases removed from V and 1 base from J, the gap between germline ends came to 6 bases. The CDR3 reads CASSYISNYGYTF. In DNA, the CDR3 is TGTGCCAGCAGTTATATAAGTAACTATGGCTACACCTTC.